These 21 T cell receptor beta chains share one sample of origin, sequenced in a study of OX40 agonist ivuxolimab in advanced cancers. The data were produced by immunoSEQ multiplex PCR, yet TCRdb's version contains in-frame clones alone and is incomplete. Found here are about 140,000 clones, 90% of them singletons; the top ten hold 1.1%. This specimen was CD4+ or CD8+ T cells sorted from blood, taken in a trial of the OX40 agonist ivuxolimab. The receptors here all came from an adult with an advanced solid tumor such as melanoma, head and neck, liver or kidney cancer.

The chain has TRBV19 and TRBJ2-1; 14 bases line up with TRBD2. CDR1 and CDR2 from the germline V gene are LNHDA and SQIVND (reference sequence). Trimming at V came to 1 base and at J to 3 bases, leaving 2 bases not matched to a gene. The length of the CDR3 is 17 residues. The CDR3 DNA is TGTGCCAGTAGTATAGGACTAGCGGGAGGGCTCTACAATGAGCAGTTCTTC. Protein: CASSIGLAGGLYNEQFF. The full variable domain, completed using reference TRBV19 and TRBJ2-1, is DGGITQSPKYLFRKEGQNVTLSCEQNLNHDAMYWYRQDPGQGLRLIYYSQIVNDFQKGDIAEGYSVSREKKESFPLTVTSAQKNPTAFYLCASSIGLAGGLYNEQFFGPGTRLTVL.

The genes are TRBV19 and TRBJ2-3, with D tentatively TRBD1 (5 bases). There are 15 residues in the CDR3. Trimming removed 3 bases from V and 1 base from J, with 11 bases in between. The germline gives CDR1 LNHDA, CDR2 SQIVND (reference sequence). CDR3 bases: TGTGCCAGTAGTATGGGCAGGGTAGGCACAGATACGCAGTATTTT. Translated: CASSMGRVGTDTQYF.

This clone is a singleton in its sample. The genes are TRBV19 and TRBJ1-1; D may be TRBD1 (5 bases). CDR1 is LNHDA and CDR2 is SQIVND in the germline V gene (reference sequence). V lost 4 bases, J lost 3 bases, and 15 bases lay in between. CDR3 size: 15 residues. CDR3 DNA sequence: TGTGCCAGTAGTACCGGGGCAGGAACCTACACTGAAGCTTTCTTT. It is translated as CASSTGAGTYTEAFF. The complete variable domain, with remaining parts taken from reference TRBV19 and TRBJ1-1, reads DGGITQSPKYLFRKEGQNVTLSCEQNLNHDAMYWYRQDPGQGLRLIYYSQIVNDFQKGDIAEGYSVSREKKESFPLTVTSAQKNPTAFYLCASSTGAGTYTEAFFGQGTRLTVV.

The chain recombines TRBV4-1 with TRBJ2-7; a weak D match, TRBD2 (5 bases). The CDR3 has 17 amino acids. V was pared by 0 bases and J by 0 bases, with 15 bases between. CDR1 and CDR2 (germline): MGHRA, YSYEKL. The CDR3 DNA sequence: TGCGCCAGCAGCCAAGATAAGGACCGTGAGGGCTCCTACGAGCAGTACTTC. Residues: CASSQDKDREGSYEQYF.

The V gene is TRBV7-3, the J gene TRBJ2-1, with 13 positions matching TRBD2. The V and J ends lost 5 bases and 8 bases, in that order; junction bases with no gene match: 6. The germline gives CDR1 SGHTA, CDR2 FQGTGA. This CDR3 has 15 residues. The CDR3 protein is CASSPGTSGIYEQFF. In DNA, the CDR3 is TGTGCCAGCAGCCCCGGGACTAGCGGGATATATGAGCAGTTCTTC.

This chain uses TRBV7-8 with TRBJ2-2; a weak D match, TRBD1 (5 bases). CDR1 SGHVS and CDR2 FQNEAQ come from the germline V gene. CDR3 length equals 15 residues. V was pared by 7 bases and J by 0 bases, with 12 bases between. This chain's CDR3 is CASTPGLTNTGELFF. The CDR3 nucleotides read TGTGCCAGCACCCCAGGGCTAACGAACACCGGGGAGCTGTTTTTT.

The CDR3 DNA is TGCGCCAGCAGCTATGGGACAGCCCCGTCGGGTGGCGGCTACACCTTC. Translation: CASSYGTAPSGGGYTF. The chain recombines TRBV5-1 with TRBJ1-2; TRBD1 matches at 7 bases. Germline assignment: CDR1 SGHRS and CDR2 YFSETQ. V shed 3 bases and J 8 bases; nucleotides not matched to a gene: 16. This CDR3 is built from 16 residues. Full variable domain (rest looked up from reference TRBV5-1 and TRBJ1-2): KAGVTQTPRYLIKTRGQQVTLSCSPISGHRSVSWYQQTPGQGLQFLFEYFSETQRNKGNFPGRFSGRQFSNSRSEMNVSTLELGDSALYLCASSYGTAPSGGGYTFGSGTRLTVV.

This sequence joins TRBV6-1 and TRBJ2-2; possible D gene TRBD2, 5 bases. V lost 6 bases, J lost 6 bases, and 11 bases lay in between. The CDR3 totals 13 residues. Per germline, CDR1 MNHNS and CDR2 SASEGT. CDR3 amino acids: CASRPGIAGELFF. CDR3 nucleotide sequence: TGTGCCAGCAGACCGGGAATCGCCGGGGAGCTGTTTTTT.

The chain employs TRBV9 and TRBJ1-3; possible D gene TRBD1, 6 bases. Trimming removed 2 bases from V and 4 bases from J, with 13 bases in between. The germline CDR1 and CDR2 sequences are SGDLS and YYNGEE. This CDR3 contains 15 residues. The CDR3 DNA reads as TGTGCCAGCAGCGTCAGCAGGGGAGCCGGAAACACCATATATTTT. This encodes CASSVSRGAGNTIYF.

The chain links TRBV7-6 to TRBJ2-5; D ambiguous. Trimming removed 2 bases from V and 5 bases from J, with 15 bases in between. In germline, CDR1 is SGHVS, CDR2 FNYEAQ. This CDR3 is built from 15 residues. CDR3 amino acids: CASSLRSPGRETQYF. CDR3 DNA: TGTGCCAGCAGCTTAAGGTCACCCGGGCGGGAGACCCAGTACTTC.

CDR3 residues: CASSPRTARSYNEQFF. The CDR3 DNA follows: TGTGCCAGTAGTCCCCGGACTGCTCGCTCCTACAATGAGCAGTTCTTC. The chain combines TRBV19 with TRBJ2-1; the D gene is possibly TRBD2 (5 bases). CDR1 is LNHDA and CDR2 is SQIVND in the germline V gene (reference sequence). There are 16 residues in the CDR3. V gave up 5 bases and J gave up 0 bases, with 14 bases separating them.

This clone was picked up a small number of times. V and J are TRBV28 and TRBJ1-5; no clear D gene. Per the germline V gene, CDR1 is MDHEN and CDR2 is SYDVKM. The CDR3 has 12 residues. The V and J ends lost 2 bases and 7 bases respectively, with 6 bases between them. The CDR3 DNA follows: TGTGCCAGCAGTTTACCCGGGCAGCCCCAGCATTTT. Translated: CASSLPGQPQHF.

The rearrangement links TRBV10-1 to TRBJ2-7; D is perhaps TRBD2 (6 bases). CDR1 and CDR2 (germline): WNHNN, SYGVQD (reference sequence). Deletions cut 3 bases from V and 5 bases from J, with 17 bases between. The CDR3 loop spans 15 amino acids. Written as DNA, the CDR3 is TGCGCCAGCAGTGAATCCGGGAGCCTACCTAACGAGCAGTACTTC. Amino acids: CASSESGSLPNEQYF.

The rearrangement uses TRBV5-1 and TRBJ2-5, with 11 bases matching TRBD2. V was pared by 0 bases and J by 4 bases, with 2 bases of the junction left unmatched. The CDR3 has 15 amino acids. CDR1 and CDR2 from the germline V gene are SGHRS and YFSETQ. The CDR3 DNA is TGCGCCAGCAGCTTGGGAACTAGCGGGAGAGAGACCCAGTACTTC. Translating gives CASSLGTSGRETQYF.

The rearrangement uses TRBV28 and TRBJ2-3; 7 nucleotides align to TRBD2. Germline V gene data show CDR1 as MDHEN and CDR2 as SYDVKM. CDR3 length: 15 residues. The V and J ends lost 7 bases and 1 base, in that order; junction bases with no gene match: 8. DNA of the CDR3: TGTGCCAGCACCCTACCTCTAGCGGGCACAGATACGCAGTATTTT. Its protein is CASTLPLAGTDTQYF.

V usage is TRBV2 and J usage is TRBJ2-7; either TRBD1 or TRBD2 may supply D (5 bases each). With 3 bases removed from V and 3 bases from J, the gap between germline ends came to 15 bases. Germline loops: CDR1 SNHLY, CDR2 FYNNEI. The CDR3 is 15 amino acids. The DNA of the CDR3 is TGTGCCAGCAGTGATTTCCGGGACCGAGACTACGAGCAGTACTTC. It specifies CASSDFRDRDYEQYF.

The chain couples TRBV6-5 to TRBJ2-1; D perhaps matches TRBD1 (6 bases). Germline loops: CDR1 MNHEY, CDR2 SVGAGI. V gave up 1 base and J gave up 4 bases, with 8 bases separating them. This CDR3 contains 14 residues. The CDR3 region is CASSYFGQYNEQFF. The CDR3 DNA is TGTGCCAGCAGTTACTTTGGACAGTACAATGAGCAGTTCTTC.

The chain joins TRBV6-5 to TRBJ2-5; tentatively, D is TRBD1 (6 bases). This CDR3 is built from 14 residues. Deletions cut 6 bases from V and 5 bases from J, with 16 bases between. The V gene's germline CDR1 is MNHEY and CDR2 SVGAGI. The CDR3 coding sequence is TGTGCCAGCAGGAAGACAGGTTCGAGGGAGACCCAGTACTTC. Translated, it gives CASRKTGSRETQYF.

The rearrangement joins TRBV9 to TRBJ2-5; 8 bases fit TRBD2. The J call may not be correct, given that the DNA end is closer to TRBJ2-7. The CDR3 loop spans 15 amino acids. Per germline, CDR1 SGDLS and CDR2 YYNGEE. The CDR3 is CASSGTSGNSYEQYF. For the CDR3, the DNA is TGTGCCAGCAGCGGTACTAGCGGAAACTCCTACGAGCAGTACTTC.

V gene TRBV18 combines with J gene TRBJ1-3, with no clear D. Germline values: CDR1 KGHSH, CDR2 LQKENI. Between the trimmed V and J ends, which lost 3 bases and 3 bases, there was a span of 12 bases. The CDR3 covers 15 residues. This chain's CDR3 is CASSPNRAYGNTIYF. CDR3 nucleotide sequence: TGTGCCAGCTCACCTAACAGAGCTTATGGAAACACCATATATTTT.

The chain is built from TRBV5-1 and TRBJ2-7, with TRBD1 matching 11 bases. This CDR3 comprises 15 residues. Germline V lookup: CDR1 SGHRS, CDR2 YFSETQ. The J segment lost 6 bases and the V segment lost 5 bases, leaving 10 bases of the junction unmatched. In DNA, the CDR3 is TGCGCCAGCAGGGGGACAGGGGGATTAGGGGCCGAGCAGTACTTC. As protein: CASRGTGGLGAEQYF.